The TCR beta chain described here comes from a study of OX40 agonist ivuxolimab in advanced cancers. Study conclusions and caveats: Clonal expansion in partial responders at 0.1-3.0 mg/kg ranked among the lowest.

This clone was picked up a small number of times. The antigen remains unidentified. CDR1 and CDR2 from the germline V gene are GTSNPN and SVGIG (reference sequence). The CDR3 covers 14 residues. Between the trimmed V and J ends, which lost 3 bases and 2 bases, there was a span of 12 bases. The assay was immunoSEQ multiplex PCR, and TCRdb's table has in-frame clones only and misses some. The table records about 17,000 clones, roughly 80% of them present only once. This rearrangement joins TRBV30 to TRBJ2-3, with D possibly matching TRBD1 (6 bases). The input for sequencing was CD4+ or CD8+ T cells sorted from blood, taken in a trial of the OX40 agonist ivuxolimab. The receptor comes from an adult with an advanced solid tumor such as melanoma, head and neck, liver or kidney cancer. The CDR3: CAWSYRESTDTQYF. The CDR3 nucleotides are TGTGCCTGGAGCTACAGGGAGTCCACAGATACGCAGTATTTT.